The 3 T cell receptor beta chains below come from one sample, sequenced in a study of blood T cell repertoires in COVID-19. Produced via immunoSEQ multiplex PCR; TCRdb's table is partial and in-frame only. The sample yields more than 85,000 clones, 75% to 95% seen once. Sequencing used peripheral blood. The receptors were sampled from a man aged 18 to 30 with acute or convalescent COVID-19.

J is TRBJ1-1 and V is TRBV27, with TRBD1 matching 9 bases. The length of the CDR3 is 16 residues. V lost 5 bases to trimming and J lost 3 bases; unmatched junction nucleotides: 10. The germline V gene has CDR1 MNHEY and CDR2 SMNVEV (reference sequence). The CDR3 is CASSPQSYRGHTEAFF. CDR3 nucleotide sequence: TGTGCCAGCAGTCCTCAAAGTTACAGGGGGCACACTGAAGCTTTCTTT.

The CDR3 reads CASSIRNDRPHEQYF. CDR3 nucleotides: TGTGCCAGTAGTATACGAAACGACAGGCCCCACGAGCAGTACTTC. The V gene is TRBV19, the J gene TRBJ2-7; weak D call: TRBD1 (6 bases). CDR1 and CDR2 (germline): LNHDA, SQIVND (reference sequence). V was cut by 2 bases and J by 5 bases, with 16 bases left in between. The CDR3 spans 15 residues.

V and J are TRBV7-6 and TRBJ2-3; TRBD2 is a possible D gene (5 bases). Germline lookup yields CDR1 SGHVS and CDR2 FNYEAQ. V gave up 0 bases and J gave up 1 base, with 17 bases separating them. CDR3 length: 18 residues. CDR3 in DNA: TGTGCCAGCAGCTTAGCGTTTGCTAGCTCAGACGGCACAGATACGCAGTATTTT. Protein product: CASSLAFASSDGTDTQYF.